The clone carrying this T cell receptor beta chain was observed at least ten times. Antigen unknown. Losses at the gene ends were 3 bases for V and 5 bases for J; bases not matched to a gene: 6. This CDR3 is 15 amino acids long. CDR1 is LNHNV, CDR2 YYDKDF, per germline (reference sequence). This sample stems from a study of CD8 T cells in ankylosing spondylitis. Overall study results and limits: Apparently characteristic of ankylosing spondylitis blood was a TCR beta motif (about eight highly homologous variants). Reports say disease-linked clones showed up significantly more in matched ankylosing spondylitis synovial fluid. Those disease-linked clones were CD8+; they were also relatively rare in peripheral blood.

Libraries for TCR beta were made by quantitative 5'-RACE with molecular barcodes. TCRdb recomputed calls from the 5' RACE reads with MiXCR, one row per CDR3 protein. The data hold 200,000 to 250,000 distinct CDR3 sequences, with more than 9% observed a single time. The sequencing sample was made of blood, either unsorted or a sorted T cell fraction (not recorded which). This receptor was taken from a male donor with ankylosing spondylitis or in good health (not recorded which). The chain couples TRBV15 to TRBJ2-5; 10 nucleotides match TRBD2. The CDR3 coding sequence is TGTGCCACCAGCAGGCCCGGGACTAGCGTTGAGACCCAGTACTTC. Amino acids: CATSRPGTSVETQYF.